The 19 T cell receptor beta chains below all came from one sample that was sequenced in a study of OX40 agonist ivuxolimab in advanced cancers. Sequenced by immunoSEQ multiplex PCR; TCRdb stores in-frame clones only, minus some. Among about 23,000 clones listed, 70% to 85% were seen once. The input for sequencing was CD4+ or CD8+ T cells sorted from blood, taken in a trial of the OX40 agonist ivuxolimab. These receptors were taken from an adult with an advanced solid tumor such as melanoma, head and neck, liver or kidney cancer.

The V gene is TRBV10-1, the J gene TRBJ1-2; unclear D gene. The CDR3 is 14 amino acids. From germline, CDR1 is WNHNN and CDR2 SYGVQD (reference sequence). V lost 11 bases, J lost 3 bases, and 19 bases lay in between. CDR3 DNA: TGCGCCTTACCTAAAGGTGCGGTGGACTATGGCTACACCTTC. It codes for CALPKGAVDYGYTF.

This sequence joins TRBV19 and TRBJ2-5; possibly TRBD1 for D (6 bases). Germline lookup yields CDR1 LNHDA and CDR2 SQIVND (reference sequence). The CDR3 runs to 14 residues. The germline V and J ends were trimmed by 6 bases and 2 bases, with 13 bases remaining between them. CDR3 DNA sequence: TGTGCCAGTAGGGCGACAGGACCGCAAGAGACCCAGTACTTC. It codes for CASRATGPQETQYF.

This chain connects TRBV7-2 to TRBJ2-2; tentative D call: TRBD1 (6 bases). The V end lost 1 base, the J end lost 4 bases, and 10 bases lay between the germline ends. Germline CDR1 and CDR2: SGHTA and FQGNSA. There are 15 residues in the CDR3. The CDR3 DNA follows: TGTGCCAGCAGCTTAGACCCAGGGGTCACCGGGGAGCTGTTTTTT. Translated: CASSLDPGVTGELFF.

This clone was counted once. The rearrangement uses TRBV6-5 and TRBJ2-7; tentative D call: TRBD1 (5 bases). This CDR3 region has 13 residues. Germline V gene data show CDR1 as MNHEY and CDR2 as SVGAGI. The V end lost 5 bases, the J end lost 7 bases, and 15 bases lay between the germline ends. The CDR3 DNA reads TGTGCCAGCAGTCCAGGGTTTGCGGATGAGCAGTACTTC. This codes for CASSPGFADEQYF.

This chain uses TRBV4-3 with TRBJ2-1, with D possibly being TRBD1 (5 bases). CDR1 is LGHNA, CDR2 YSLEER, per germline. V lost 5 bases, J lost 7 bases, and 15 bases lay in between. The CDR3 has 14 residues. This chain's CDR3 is CASSNSGMGNEQFF. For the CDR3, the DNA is TGCGCCAGCAGCAACTCAGGGATGGGTAATGAGCAGTTCTTC.

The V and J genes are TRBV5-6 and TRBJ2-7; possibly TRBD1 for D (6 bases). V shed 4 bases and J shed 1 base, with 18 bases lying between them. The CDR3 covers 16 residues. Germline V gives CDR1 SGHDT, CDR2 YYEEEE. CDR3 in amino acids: CASSPATGMKSYEQYF. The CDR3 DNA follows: TGTGCCAGCAGCCCTGCAACAGGGATGAAGTCCTACGAGCAGTACTTC. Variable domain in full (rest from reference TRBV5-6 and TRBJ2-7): DAGVTQSPTHLIKTRGQQVTLRCSPKSGHDTVSWYQQALGQGPQFIFQYYEEEERQRGNFPDRFSGHQFPNYSSELNVNALLLGDSALYLCASSPATGMKSYEQYFGPGTRLTVT.

CDR3 coding DNA: TGTGCCAGCAGCCGAGGGGATACGCAGTATTTT. This translates into CASSRGDTQYF. The J gene is TRBJ2-3, the V gene TRBV6-5; a weak D match, TRBD2 (5 bases). CDR3 length: 11 amino acids. Trimming left V 6 bases short and J 6 bases short, with 7 bases between. Germline CDR1 is MNHEY and CDR2 is SVGAGI.

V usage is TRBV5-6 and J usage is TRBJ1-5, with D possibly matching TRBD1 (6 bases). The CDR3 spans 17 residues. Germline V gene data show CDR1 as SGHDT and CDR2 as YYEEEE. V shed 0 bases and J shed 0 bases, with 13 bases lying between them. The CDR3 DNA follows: TGTGCCAGCAGCTTGGAAGGGGGGCAGTCTAGCAATCAGCCCCAGCATTTT. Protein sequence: CASSLEGGQSSNQPQHF. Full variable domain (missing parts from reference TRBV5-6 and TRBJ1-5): DAGVTQSPTHLIKTRGQQVTLRCSPKSGHDTVSWYQQALGQGPQFIFQYYEEEERQRGNFPDRFSGHQFPNYSSELNVNALLLGDSALYLCASSLEGGQSSNQPQHFGDGTRLSIL.

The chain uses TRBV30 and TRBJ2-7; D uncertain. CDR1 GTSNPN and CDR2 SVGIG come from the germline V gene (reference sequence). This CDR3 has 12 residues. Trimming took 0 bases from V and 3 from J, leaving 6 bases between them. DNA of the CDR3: TGTGCCTGGAGTGTACGAGTCTACGAGCAGTACTTC. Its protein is CAWSVRVYEQYF.

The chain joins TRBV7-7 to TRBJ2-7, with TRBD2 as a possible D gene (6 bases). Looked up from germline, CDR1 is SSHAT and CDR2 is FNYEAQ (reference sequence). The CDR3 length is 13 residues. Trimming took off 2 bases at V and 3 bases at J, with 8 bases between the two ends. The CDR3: CASSLTGDYEQYF. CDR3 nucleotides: TGTGCCAGCAGCTTAACGGGGGACTACGAGCAGTACTTC.

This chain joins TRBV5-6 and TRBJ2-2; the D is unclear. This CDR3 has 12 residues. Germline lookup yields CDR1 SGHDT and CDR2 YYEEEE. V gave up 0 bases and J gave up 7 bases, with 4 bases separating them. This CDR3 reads CASSLGYGELFF. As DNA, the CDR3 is TGTGCCAGCAGCTTGGGGTACGGGGAGCTGTTTTTT.

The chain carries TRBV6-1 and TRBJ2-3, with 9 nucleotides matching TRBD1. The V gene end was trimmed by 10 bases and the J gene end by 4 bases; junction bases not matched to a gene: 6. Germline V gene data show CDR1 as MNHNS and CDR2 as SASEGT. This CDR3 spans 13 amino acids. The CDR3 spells CAIRDREADTQYF. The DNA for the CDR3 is TGTGCCATCCGGGACAGGGAAGCAGATACGCAGTATTTT.

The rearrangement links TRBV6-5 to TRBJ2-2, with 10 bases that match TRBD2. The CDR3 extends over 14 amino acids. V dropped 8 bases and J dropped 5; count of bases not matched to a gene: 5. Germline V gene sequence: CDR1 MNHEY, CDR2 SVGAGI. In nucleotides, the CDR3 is TGTGCCAGCCTACTAGCGGGGACTACCGGGGAGCTGTTTTTT. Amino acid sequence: CASLLAGTTGELFF.

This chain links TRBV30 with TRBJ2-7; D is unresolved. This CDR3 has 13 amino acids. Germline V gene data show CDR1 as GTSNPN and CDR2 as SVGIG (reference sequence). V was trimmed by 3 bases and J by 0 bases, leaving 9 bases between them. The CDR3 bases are TGTGCCTGGAGCGCGGCAAGCTCCTACGAGCAGTACTTC. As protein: CAWSAASSYEQYF.

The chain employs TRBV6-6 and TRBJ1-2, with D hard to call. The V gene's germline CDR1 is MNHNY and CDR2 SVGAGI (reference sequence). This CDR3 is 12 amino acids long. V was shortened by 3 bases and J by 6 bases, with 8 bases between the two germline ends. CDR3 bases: TGTGCCAGCAGTTATGGTCAGAATGGCTACACCTTC. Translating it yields CASSYGQNGYTF.

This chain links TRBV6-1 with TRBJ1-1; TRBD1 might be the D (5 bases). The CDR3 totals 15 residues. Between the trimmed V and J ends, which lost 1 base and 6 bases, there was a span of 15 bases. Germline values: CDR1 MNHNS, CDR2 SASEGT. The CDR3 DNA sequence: TGTGCCAGCAGTGAAGTAGCAGGCCAGGGCTCTGAAGCTTTCTTT. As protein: CASSEVAGQGSEAFF.

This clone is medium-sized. The CDR3: CASSIQGASSYEQYF. DNA for the CDR3: TGTGCCAGCAGCATACAGGGGGCAAGTTCCTACGAGCAGTACTTC. The chain uses TRBV6-5 and TRBJ2-7; 9 bases are a match to TRBD1. CDR3 length equals 15 residues. J lost 1 base, V lost 6 bases, and 7 bases had no gene match. Germline lookup yields CDR1 MNHEY and CDR2 SVGAGI.

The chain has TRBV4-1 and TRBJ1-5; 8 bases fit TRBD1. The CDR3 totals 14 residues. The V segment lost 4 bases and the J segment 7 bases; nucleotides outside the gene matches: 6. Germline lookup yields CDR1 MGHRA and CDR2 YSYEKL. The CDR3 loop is CASSLQGGRQPQHF. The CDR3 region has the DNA TGCGCCAGCAGCCTACAGGGGGGGCGGCAGCCCCAGCATTTT.

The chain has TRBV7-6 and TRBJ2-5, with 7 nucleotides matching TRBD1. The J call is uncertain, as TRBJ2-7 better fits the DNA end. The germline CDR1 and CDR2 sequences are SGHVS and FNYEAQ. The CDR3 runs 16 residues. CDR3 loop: CASSLGQGEGAYEQYF. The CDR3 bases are TGTGCCAGCAGCTTAGGGCAGGGGGAAGGGGCCTACGAGCAGTACTTC.